A selection of T cell receptor beta chains follows, all from one sample in a study of blood T cell repertoires in COVID-19. Sequencing used immunoSEQ multiplex PCR; TCRdb keeps in-frame clones, though not all of them. The sample contains 99,000 or so clones, roughly 80% of which appear only once. Sequenced input: peripheral blood. The source of these receptors is a woman in her 70s with acute or convalescent COVID-19. Each CDR3 is given with its conserved first and last residue. The D gene is left open where the match is weak. Size is stated for part of the rows, as once, few or many counts, or as a class when the clone is expanded.

D	size	V	J	DNA	CDR3
TRBD2	-	TRBV6-4	TRBJ2-3	TGTGCCAGCAGTTTAGCGGGGGAAGCGACAGATACGCAGTATTTT	CASSLAGEATDTQYF
TRBD2	-	TRBV3-1/TRBV3-2	TRBJ2-3	TGTGCCAGCAGCCCCGGGGGGGGGCGCACAGATACGCAGTATTTT	CASSPGGGRTDTQYF
TRBD1	-	TRBV5-1	TRBJ1-1	TGCGCCAGCAGCGATTCCGACAGGGGGCCCACTGAAGCTTTCTTT	CASSDSDRGPTEAFF
TRBD1	-	TRBV5-5	TRBJ2-3	TGTGCCAGCAGCCACCAGGGGGCTAGCACAGATACGCAGTATTTT	CASSHQGASTDTQYF
-	-	TRBV5-4	TRBJ2-7	TGTGCCAGCAGCCCCGGGACTTCCAGCTCCTACGAGCAGTACTTC	CASSPGTSSSYEQYF
-	-	TRBV5-5	TRBJ1-1	TGTGCCAGCAGCACTATGCCAGGGGCTGAAGCTTTCTTT	CASSTMPGAEAFF
-	-	TRBV11-2	TRBJ1-1	TGTGCCAGCGTGGCGGGAGCGAACACTGAAGCTTTCTTT	CASVAGANTEAFF
TRBD1	-	TRBV18	TRBJ1-4	TGTGCCAGCTCACAGGGGGCAGGGGAAAAACTGTTTTTT	CASSQGAGEKLFF
TRBD2	-	TRBV4-2	TRBJ2-1	TGTGCCAGCAGCCAAATGAGCGGGGGGAGCAATGAGCAGTTCTTC	CASSQMSGGSNEQFF
-	few	TRBV7-2	TRBJ1-2	TGTGCCAGCAGCTCCCGAGCACAAGCGGGCTACACCTTC	CASSSRAQAGYTF
-	-	TRBV9	TRBJ1-3	TGTGCCAGCTCGGGGGGCGGAAACACCATATATTTT	CASSGGGNTIYF
TRBD2	-	TRBV6-2/TRBV6-3	TRBJ2-5	TGTGCCAGCAGTTTGGGCGGGGGGACGGGCCAAGAGACCCAGTACTTC	CASSLGGGTGQETQYF
TRBD1	few	TRBV7-8	TRBJ1-2	TGTGCCAGCAGCCGAGCACGGACAGGGAGTTTGGACTATGGCTACACCTTC	CASSRARTGSLDYGYTF
-	-	TRBV11-2	TRBJ2-1	TGTGCCAGCAGCCGCTACCGATCCGGGGGAATTCAGCAGTTCTTC	CASSRYRSGGIQQFF
-	-	TRBV5-4	TRBJ1-2	TGTGCCAGCAGCTCGCCCATGACAGGTGGTGGCTACACCTTC	CASSSPMTGGGYTF
-	-	TRBV2	TRBJ1-1	TGTGCCAGCAGGGGGGACACCTTGAACACTGAAGCTTTCTTT	CASRGDTLNTEAFF
-	-	TRBV27	TRBJ1-2	TGTGCCAGCAGTTTATGGGCAGGGGCTGGCTACACCTTC	CASSLWAGAGYTF
TRBD2	-	TRBV5-4	TRBJ2-6	TGTGCCAGCTCCGGCGGGGGAGGCTATGGGGCCAACGTCCTGACTTTC	CASSGGGGYGANVLTF